This passage covers 8 T cell receptor beta chains from one sample sequenced in a study of blood T cell repertoires in COVID-19. Using immunoSEQ multiplex PCR, the repertoire was profiled, and TCRdb retains in-frame clones only, with some absent. The table lists 35,000 to 50,000 clones, roughly 87% of them singletons, with around 4% in the top ten. The sequenced material came from peripheral blood. These receptors were collected from a man between 60 and 75 years old with acute or convalescent COVID-19.

This clone appeared a single time. The chain couples TRBV11-2 to TRBJ2-2; D not resolved. The V end was cut by 5 bases, the J end by 8 bases, with 15 bases between. There are 14 residues in the CDR3. From germline, CDR1 is SGHAT and CDR2 FQNNGV. CDR3 DNA: TGTGCCAGCAGCGCTAGTCTGACCCGGGGGGAGCTGTTTTTT. Amino acid sequence: CASSASLTRGELFF.

The genes are TRBV6-2 or TRBV6-3 and TRBJ2-7, with D maybe TRBD1 (6 bases). The V and J ends lost 6 bases and 5 bases respectively, with 17 bases between them. CDR3 length equals 14 residues. Germline V gene sequence: CDR1 MNHEY, CDR2 SVGEGT. The CDR3 DNA reads TGTGCCAGCAGCCTCAGAAAACAGGGTGACGAGCAGTACTTC. It is translated as CASSLRKQGDEQYF.

J is TRBJ1-1 and V is TRBV2, with D maybe TRBD1 (6 bases). Germline loops: CDR1 SNHLY, CDR2 FYNNEI. This CDR3 contains 15 residues. V lost 7 bases and J 0 bases, leaving 15 bases between the germline ends. This CDR3 is CASTLSTGMNTEAFF. The CDR3 DNA reads as TGTGCCAGCACTCTTAGTACAGGGATGAACACTGAAGCTTTCTTT.

The rearrangement joins TRBV18 to TRBJ2-7, with 9 positions matching TRBD1. Germline V gene sequence: CDR1 KGHSH, CDR2 LQKENI. CDR3 length: 15 amino acids. V lost 3 bases, J lost 5 bases, and 8 bases stayed unmatched. In DNA form, the CDR3 reads TGTGCCAGCTCACCCGGGACAGGGAGGTTAGACGAGCAGTACTTC. This translates into CASSPGTGRLDEQYF.

V gene TRBV20-1 combines with J gene TRBJ1-2, with D uncertain. The CDR3 extends over 11 amino acids. Deletions cut 7 bases from V and 5 bases from J, with 11 bases between. The germline gives CDR1 DFQATT, CDR2 SNEGSKA (reference sequence). The CDR3 loop is CSVWQIYGYTF. The CDR3 DNA is TGCAGTGTCTGGCAGATATATGGCTACACCTTC.

The chain has TRBV19 and TRBJ1-5, with unresolved D. This CDR3 has 14 amino acids. Germline V gene data show CDR1 as LNHDA and CDR2 as SQIVND (reference sequence). The V end lost 9 bases, the J end lost 6 bases, and 18 bases lay between the germline ends. This CDR3 reads CASAGNGQAQPQHF. The CDR3 DNA is TGTGCCAGCGCTGGTAATGGTCAGGCTCAGCCCCAGCATTTT.

V gene TRBV27 combines with J gene TRBJ2-5; possibly TRBD2 for D (5 bases). Per the germline V gene, CDR1 is MNHEY and CDR2 is SMNVEV (reference sequence). Trimming took 3 bases from V and 2 from J, leaving 10 bases between them. CDR3 length equals 14 residues. The CDR3 protein is CASSFTGEQETQYF. The CDR3 nucleotides read TGTGCCAGCAGTTTTACCGGGGAACAAGAGACCCAGTACTTC.

This chain links TRBV6-5 with TRBJ1-4, with 8 bases lining up with TRBD1. Germline V lookup: CDR1 MNHEY, CDR2 SVGAGI. The CDR3 loop spans 15 amino acids. The V segment lost 6 bases and the J segment 5 bases; nucleotides outside the gene matches: 8. The CDR3 loop is CASSRGPGPNEKLFF. For the CDR3, the DNA is TGTGCCAGCAGCAGGGGGCCGGGACCAAATGAAAAACTGTTTTTT.